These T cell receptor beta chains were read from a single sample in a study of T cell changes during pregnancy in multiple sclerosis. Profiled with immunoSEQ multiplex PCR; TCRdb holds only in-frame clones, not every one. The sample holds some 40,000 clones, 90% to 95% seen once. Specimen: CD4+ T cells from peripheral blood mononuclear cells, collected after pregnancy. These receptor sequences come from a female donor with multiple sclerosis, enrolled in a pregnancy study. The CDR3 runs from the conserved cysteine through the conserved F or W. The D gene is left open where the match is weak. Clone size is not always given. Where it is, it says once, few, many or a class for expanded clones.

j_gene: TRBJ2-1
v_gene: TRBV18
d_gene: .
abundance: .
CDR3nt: TGTGCCAGCTCCGACATGGATGTCGGCTCCTACAATGAGCAGTTCTTC
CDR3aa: CASSDMDVGSYNEQFF

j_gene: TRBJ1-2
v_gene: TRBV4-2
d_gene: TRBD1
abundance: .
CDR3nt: TGTGCCAGCAGTTCGGAGGGGGCTGAAATCTATGGCTACACCTTC
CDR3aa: CASSSEGAEIYGYTF

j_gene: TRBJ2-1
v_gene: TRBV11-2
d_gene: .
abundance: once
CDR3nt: TGTGCCAGCAGCTTAGATCTAGCACCGTCTTACAATGAGCAGTTCTTC
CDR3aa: CASSLDLAPSYNEQFF

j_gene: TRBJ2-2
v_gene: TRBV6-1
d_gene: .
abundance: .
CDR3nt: TGTGCCAGCAGTGACAGACAGGCCGGCGGCACCGGGGAGCTGTTTTTT
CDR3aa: CASSDRQAGGTGELFF

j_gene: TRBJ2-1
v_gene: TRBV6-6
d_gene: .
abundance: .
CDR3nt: TGTGCCAGCAAACGGGGGAGATACAATGAGCAGTTCTTC
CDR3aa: CASKRGRYNEQFF

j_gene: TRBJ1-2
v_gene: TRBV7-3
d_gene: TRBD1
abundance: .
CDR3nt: TGTGCCAGCAGCTCCGCCGGGACAGGGGGCGCAGATGGCTACACCTTC
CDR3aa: CASSSAGTGGADGYTF

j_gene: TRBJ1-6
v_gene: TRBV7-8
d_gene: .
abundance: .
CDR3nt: TGTGCCAGCAGCTTAGACAAGGGGGTGAATTCACCCCTCCACTTT
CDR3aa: CASSLDKGVNSPLHF

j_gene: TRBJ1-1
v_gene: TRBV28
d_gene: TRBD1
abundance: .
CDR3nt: TGTGCCAGCACTCCAGGGGGCGAGAACACTGAAGCTTTCTTT
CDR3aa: CASTPGGENTEAFF

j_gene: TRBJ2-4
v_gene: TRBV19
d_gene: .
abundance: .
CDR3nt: TGTGCCAGTACCCAGGGGCCTGCACGAAACATTCAGTACTTC
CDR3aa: CASTQGPARNIQYF

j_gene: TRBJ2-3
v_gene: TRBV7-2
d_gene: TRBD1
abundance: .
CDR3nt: TGTGCCAGCAGCGGACAGGGCGCAGATACGCAGTATTTT
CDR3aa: CASSGQGADTQYF

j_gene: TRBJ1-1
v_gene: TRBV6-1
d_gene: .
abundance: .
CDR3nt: TGTGCCAGCAGTGAAGCAGGGAGCAGCACTGAAGCTTTCTTT
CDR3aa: CASSEAGSSTEAFF

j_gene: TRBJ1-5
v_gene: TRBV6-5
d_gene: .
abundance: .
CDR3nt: TGTGCCAGCAGTTATGGTCAAACACAGCCCCAGCATTTT
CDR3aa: CASSYGQTQPQHF

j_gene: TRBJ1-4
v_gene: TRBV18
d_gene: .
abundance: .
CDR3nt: TGTGCCAGCTCAACGTCCGGGACACGACCGGGAGGACTGTTTTTT
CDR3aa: CASSTSGTRPGGLFF

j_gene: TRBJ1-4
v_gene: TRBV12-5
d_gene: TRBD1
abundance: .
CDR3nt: TGTGCTAGTGGTTTGGTACAGGGGACCGGTTTAGAAAAACTGTTTTTT
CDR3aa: CASGLVQGTGLEKLFF

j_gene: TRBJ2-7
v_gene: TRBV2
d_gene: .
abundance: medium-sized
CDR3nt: TGTGCCAGCAGTTCCCTTTACAGTCAGGGCTCCTACGAGCAGTACTTC
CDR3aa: CASSSLYSQGSYEQYF

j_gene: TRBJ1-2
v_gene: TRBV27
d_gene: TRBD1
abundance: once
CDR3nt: TGTGCCAGCACCCCTAACGACAGGGTGGGCTATGGCTACACCTTC
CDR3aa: CASTPNDRVGYGYTF

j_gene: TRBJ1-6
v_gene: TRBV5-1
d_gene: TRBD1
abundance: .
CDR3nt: TGCGCCAGCAGCTTGCTTTCGGGACAGGGGTTTAATTCACCCCTCCACTTT
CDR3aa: CASSLLSGQGFNSPLHF

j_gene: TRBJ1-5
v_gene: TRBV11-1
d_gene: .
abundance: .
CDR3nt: TGTGCCAGCAGCTTAGCCAGGGGCCAGCCCCAGCATTTT
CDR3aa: CASSLARGQPQHF

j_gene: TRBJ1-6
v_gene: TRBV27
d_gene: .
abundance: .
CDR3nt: TGTGCCAGCAGTTTCCTCGCAGGGTATAATTCACCCCTCCACTTT
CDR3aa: CASSFLAGYNSPLHF

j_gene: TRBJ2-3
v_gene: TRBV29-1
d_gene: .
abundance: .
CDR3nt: TGCAGCGTTAGCCCTCGACAGCGCACAGATACGCAGTATTTT
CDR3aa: CSVSPRQRTDTQYF

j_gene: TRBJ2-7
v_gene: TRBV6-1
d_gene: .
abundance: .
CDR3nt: TGTGCCAGCTACGACCGGGGATACGAGCAGTACTTC
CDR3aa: CASYDRGYEQYF

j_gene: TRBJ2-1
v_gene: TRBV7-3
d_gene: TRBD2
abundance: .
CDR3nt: TGTGCCAGCAGCCCGACTAGCGGGGGCTACAATGAGCAGTTCTTC
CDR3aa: CASSPTSGGYNEQFF

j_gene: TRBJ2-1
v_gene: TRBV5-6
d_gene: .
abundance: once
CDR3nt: TGTGCCAGCAGCTGGGGGCACAATGAGCAGTTCTTC
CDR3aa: CASSWGHNEQFF

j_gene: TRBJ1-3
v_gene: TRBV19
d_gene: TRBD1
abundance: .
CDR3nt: TGTGCCAGTAGTGGGGACAGTGGAAACACCATATATTTT
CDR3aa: CASSGDSGNTIYF

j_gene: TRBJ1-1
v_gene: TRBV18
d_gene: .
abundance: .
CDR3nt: TGTGCCAGCTCACCCGGGGTGGGGACTGAAGCTTTCTTT
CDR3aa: CASSPGVGTEAFF

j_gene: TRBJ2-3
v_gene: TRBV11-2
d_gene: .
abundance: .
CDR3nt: TGTGCCAGCAGCTTAGATGGGGTGGGACTTAGGCAGTATTTT
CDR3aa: CASSLDGVGLRQYF

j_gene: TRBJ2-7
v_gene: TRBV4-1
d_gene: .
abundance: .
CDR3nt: TGCGCCAGCAGCCAAGATTACCGGGGCGAGCAGTACTTC
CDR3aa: CASSQDYRGEQYF

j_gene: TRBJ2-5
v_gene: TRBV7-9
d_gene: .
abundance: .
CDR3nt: TGTGCCAGCAGCCCGTATAAGACTAAAAAAGAGACCCAGTACTTC
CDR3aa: CASSPYKTKKETQYF

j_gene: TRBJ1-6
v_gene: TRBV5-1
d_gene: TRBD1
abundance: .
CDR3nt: TGCGCCAGCAGCGTAAACAGGGGTCTCAATTCACCCCTCCACTTT
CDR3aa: CASSVNRGLNSPLHF

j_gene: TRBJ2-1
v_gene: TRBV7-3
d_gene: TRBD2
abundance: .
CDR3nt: TGTGCCAGCGCCGAGCGGGGCTACAATGAGCAGTTCTTC
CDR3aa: CASAERGYNEQFF

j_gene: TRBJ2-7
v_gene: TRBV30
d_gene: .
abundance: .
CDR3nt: TGTGCCTGGAGTACACAGGGAAGATCCGAGCAGTACTTC
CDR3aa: CAWSTQGRSEQYF

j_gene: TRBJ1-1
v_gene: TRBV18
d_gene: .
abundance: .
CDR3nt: TGTGCCAGCTCACCTACCCAGACAGGGAACACTGAAGCTTTCTTT
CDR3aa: CASSPTQTGNTEAFF

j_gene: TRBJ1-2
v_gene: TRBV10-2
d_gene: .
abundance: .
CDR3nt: TGCGCCAGCAGCGACGGCGACAGATCTAACTATGGCTACACCTTC
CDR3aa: CASSDGDRSNYGYTF

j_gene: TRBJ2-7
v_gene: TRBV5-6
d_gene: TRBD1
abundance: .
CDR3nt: TGTGCCAGCAGCTACGGACAGGCCTACGAGCAGTACTTC
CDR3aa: CASSYGQAYEQYF

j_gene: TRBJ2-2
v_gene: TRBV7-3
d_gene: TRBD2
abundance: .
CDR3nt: TGTGCCAGCAGCAAGCATATGGGACTAGCGGGTAGTAACACCGGGGAGCTGTTTTTT
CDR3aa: CASSKHMGLAGSNTGELFF

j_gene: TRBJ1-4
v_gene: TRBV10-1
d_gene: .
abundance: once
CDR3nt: TGCGCCAGCAGTGAAGAATTAGGGGGTGGTGAAAAACTGTTTTTT
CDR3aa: CASSEELGGGEKLFF

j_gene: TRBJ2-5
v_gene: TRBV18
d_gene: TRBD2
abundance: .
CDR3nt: TGTGCCAGCTCACCACGGCTAGCGGGGGAGCAAGAGACCCAGTACTTC
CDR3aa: CASSPRLAGEQETQYF

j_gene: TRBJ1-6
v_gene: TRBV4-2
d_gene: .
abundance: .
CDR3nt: TGTGCCAGCAGCCAAGTTGGGGAGGGTACCTATAATTCACCCCTCCACTTT
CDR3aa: CASSQVGEGTYNSPLHF

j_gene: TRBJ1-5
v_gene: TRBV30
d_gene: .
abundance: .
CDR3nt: TGTGCCTGGGGTACAGGTTTAGATCAGCCCCAGCATTTT
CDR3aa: CAWGTGLDQPQHF

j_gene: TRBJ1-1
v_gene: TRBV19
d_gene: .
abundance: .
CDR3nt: TGTGCCAGTAGTCTTGCGGGGTTGAACACTGAAGCTTTCTTT
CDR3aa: CASSLAGLNTEAFF

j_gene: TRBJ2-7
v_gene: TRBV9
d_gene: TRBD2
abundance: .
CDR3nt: TGTGCCAGCAGCTCCCAAAGCGGGGGAGCCTACGAGCAGTACTTC
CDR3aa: CASSSQSGGAYEQYF

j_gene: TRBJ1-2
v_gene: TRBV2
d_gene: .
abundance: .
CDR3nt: TGTGCCAGCAAGGATGACTTAGCTAACTATGGCTACACCTTC
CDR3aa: CASKDDLANYGYTF

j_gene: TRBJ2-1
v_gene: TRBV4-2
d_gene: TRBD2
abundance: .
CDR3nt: TGTGCCAGCAGCCAAGATTCGGCGGGGGGGCCAGGTGAGCAGTTCTTC
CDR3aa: CASSQDSAGGPGEQFF